This TCR beta chain is drawn from a study of T cell responses to AZD1222 COVID-19 vaccine. Study findings and constraints: None of the repertoires were sampled until the peak T cell response had passed. Baseline antibody screening turned up just a handful of seropositive AZD1222 recipients. Spike-specific TCR breadth and depth were elevated following two AZD1222 doses. With dominance at 160-218 and 743-854, vaccine-associated CD4 TCRs spanned spike.

Data came from immunoSEQ multiplex PCR; TCRdb stores just in-frame clones and leaves some out. The table includes about 140,000 clones, under 95% detected once. Of note for this clone: Its target is not known.

The clonotype comes from an adult who received the MenACWY meningococcal vaccine as a control. Sequenced material: peripheral blood, taken 28 days after the second dose of the MenACWY control vaccine.

The CDR3 is CSVEFPGSGTEAFF. In nucleotides, the CDR3 is TGCAGCGTTGAATTTCCGGGGTCGGGCACTGAAGCTTTCTTT. The gene calls are TRBV29-1 and TRBJ1-1, with D uncertain. The V end was cut by 2 bases, the J end by 4 bases, with 14 bases between. CDR3 size: 14 residues. Germline assignment: CDR1 SQVTM and CDR2 ANQGSEA.